Presented here are 30 T cell receptor beta chains from one specimen sequenced in a study of CD8 T cells in ankylosing spondylitis. Study outcomes and limitations: Seemingly distinctive of ankylosing spondylitis blood was a TCR beta motif formed by eight highly homologous variants.

TCRdb fed the 5' RACE reads into MiXCR, producing one record per CDR3 protein. The sample has 390,000 or so distinct CDR3 sequences; 20% to 25% are singletons. Which antigens these TCRs recognize remains unknown. The specimen sequenced was blood, either unsorted or a sorted T cell fraction (not recorded which). Receptors were obtained from a male donor with ankylosing spondylitis.

The chain carries TRBV10-3 and TRBJ2-1, with TRBD1 identical over 9 bases. The CDR3 is made up of 15 amino acids. Losses at the gene ends were 6 bases for V and 7 bases for J; bases not matched to a gene: 10. Per germline, CDR1 ENHRY and CDR2 SYGVKD. The CDR3: CAIRAGQGDGNEQFF. The CDR3 DNA reads TGTGCCATCAGGGCGGGACAGGGAGACGGTAATGAGCAGTTCTTC.

CDR3 loop: CASSVGAVSYEQYF. CDR3 bases: TGTGCCAGCAGCGTTGGAGCGGTCTCCTACGAGCAGTACTTC. The chain links TRBV9 to TRBJ2-7; D perhaps matches TRBD2 (5 bases). V lost 2 bases and J 0 bases, leaving 9 bases between the germline ends. CDR3 length: 14 amino acids. Germline V lookup: CDR1 SGDLS, CDR2 YYNGEE.

This clonotype has a handful of counts. The CDR3 nucleotides are TGTGCCAGCTCACCGTACCGGACAGGGAACACCGGGGAGCTGTTTTTT. It codes for CASSPYRTGNTGELFF. The gene calls are TRBV18 and TRBJ2-2; 7 nucleotides align to TRBD1. This CDR3 is built from 16 residues. CDR1 is KGHSH, CDR2 LQKENI, per germline. V lost 3 bases and J lost 1; bases outside the gene matches: 5. Full variable domain (outside the CDR3, taken from reference TRBV18 and TRBJ2-2): NAGVMQNPRHLVRRRGQEARLRCSPMKGHSHVYWYRQLPEEGLKFMVYLQKENIIDESGMPKERFSAEFPKEGPSILRIQQVVRGDSAAYFCASSPYRTGNTGELFFGEGSRLTVL.

In its sample, this clonotype was seen a few times. The J gene is TRBJ2-3, the V gene TRBV7-6, with D maybe TRBD2 (6 bases). The germline V gene has CDR1 SGHVS and CDR2 FNYEAQ. Trimming cost V 1 base and J 0 bases, with 23 bases left between them. The CDR3 is 20 residues long. DNA for the CDR3: TGTGCCAGCAGCTTAGTCGTGTCTAGCGCTGGCGGGACTAGCACAGATACGCAGTATTTT. Amino acid sequence: CASSLVVSSAGGTSTDTQYF.

This chain uses TRBV7-3 with TRBJ2-5; 12 bases match TRBD2. The junction had 6 bases not matched to a gene; V was cut back by 5 bases and J by 5 bases. Germline V lookup: CDR1 SGHTA, CDR2 FQGTGA. This CDR3 has 15 residues. The CDR3 here is CASSARTSGMETQYF. DNA of the CDR3: TGTGCCAGCAGCGCCCGGACTAGCGGGATGGAGACCCAGTACTTC.

This clonotype was observed a handful of times. The chain links TRBV12-3 or TRBV12-4 to TRBJ2-7; D possibly corresponds to TRBD2 (5 bases). Trimming pared 3 bases from V and 3 bases from J, leaving 9 bases between. The CDR3 covers 13 residues. The CDR3 is CASSLAGHYEQYF. Written as DNA, the CDR3 is TGTGCCAGCAGTTTGGCGGGTCACTACGAGCAGTACTTC.

This clonotype was detected ten times or more. The V gene is TRBV29-1, the J gene TRBJ2-3; D is undetermined. The germline V and J ends were trimmed by 3 bases and 0 bases, with 7 bases remaining between them. The CDR3 has 13 residues. Germline V gene lookup returns CDR1 SQVTM and CDR2 ANQGSEA. CDR3 residues: CSVEGFSTDTQYF. CDR3 bases: TGCAGCGTTGAGGGCTTCAGCACAGATACGCAGTATTTT.

This clonotype turned up a few times. The CDR3 region is CASTPSGAYNEQFF. The CDR3 DNA sequence: TGTGCCAGTACCCCGTCCGGGGCTTACAATGAGCAGTTCTTC. This chain joins TRBV19 and TRBJ2-1; D is possibly TRBD1 or TRBD2 (5 bases each). Trimming took 7 bases from V and 4 from J, leaving 14 bases between them. Per the germline V gene, CDR1 is LNHDA and CDR2 is SQIVND (reference sequence). This CDR3 region has 14 residues.

This clonotype showed up just a few times. The rearrangement links TRBV19 to TRBJ1-5, with TRBD1 as a possible D gene (6 bases). Germline CDR1 and CDR2: LNHDA and SQIVND (reference sequence). Trimming took off 3 bases at V and 2 bases at J, with 17 bases between the two ends. The CDR3 consists of 17 residues. CDR3 bases: TGTGCCAGTAGTATGTTCCCCAGCAGGGGAGGCAATCAGCCCCAGCATTTT. It is translated as CASSMFPSRGGNQPQHF.

This chain connects TRBV20-1 to TRBJ1-5; TRBD1 matches 10 bases. In germline, CDR1 is DFQATT, CDR2 SNEGSKA (reference sequence). V was pared by 5 bases and J by 6 bases, with 7 bases of the junction left unmatched. This CDR3 has 14 amino acids. The CDR3 loop reads CSAAPGQGSQPQHF. The CDR3 DNA is TGCAGTGCTGCCCCGGGACAGGGGTCTCAGCCCCAGCATTTT.

In this sample, this clonotype turned up a few times. V and J are TRBV5-1 and TRBJ2-5; TRBD2 agrees at 13 bases. Germline loops: CDR1 SGHRS, CDR2 YFSETQ. This CDR3 contains 16 residues. The junction had 3 bases not matched to a gene; V was cut back by 0 bases and J by 4 bases. The DNA for the CDR3 is TGCGCCAGCAGCTTGGCCGGGACTAGCGGGGTAGAGACCCAGTACTTC. It specifies CASSLAGTSGVETQYF.

This clonotype was seen a handful of times. The CDR3, as DNA: TGTGCCAGCAGCGATCACGGGGCTGGGAATTCACCCCTCCACTTT. It encodes CASSDHGAGNSPLHF. J is TRBJ1-6 and V is TRBV7-3; possible D gene TRBD1, 5 bases. Trimming took 5 bases from V and 7 from J, leaving 15 bases between them. This CDR3 is built from 15 residues. Germline assignment: CDR1 SGHTA and CDR2 FQGTGA.

The chain recombines TRBV6-1 with TRBJ2-1; no clear D. CDR1 and CDR2 from the germline V gene are MNHNS and SASEGT. V was pared by 8 bases and J by 7 bases, with 18 bases between. The CDR3 has 14 amino acids. The CDR3 DNA is TGTGCCAGCGCCCCTACGGGCCTTATTAATGAGCAGTTCTTC. Translated, it gives CASAPTGLINEQFF.

CDR3 in amino acids: CASSQDRGVPGELFF. The DNA of the CDR3 is TGTGCCAGCTCACAGGACAGGGGAGTACCCGGGGAGCTGTTTTTT. The chain is built from TRBV18 and TRBJ2-2, with 9 bases identical to TRBD1. The CDR3 is made up of 15 amino acids. Germline V gene lookup returns CDR1 KGHSH and CDR2 LQKENI. Unmatched junction bases numbered 6, after V lost 4 bases and J lost 6 bases.

V usage is TRBV7-8 and J usage is TRBJ2-7, with TRBD1 identical over 8 bases. The germline CDR1 and CDR2 sequences are SGHVS and FQNEAQ. The CDR3 loop spans 15 amino acids. V lost 3 bases, J lost 2 bases, and 6 bases stayed unmatched. CDR3 in amino acids: CASSFRQGIPYEQYF. CDR3 nucleotide sequence: TGTGCCAGCAGCTTCCGACAGGGGATCCCCTACGAGCAGTACTTC.

The V gene is TRBV5-1, the J gene TRBJ2-6, with unresolved D. The V gene lost 0 bases and the J gene lost 0 bases, with 7 bases spanning the gap. Germline loops: CDR1 SGHRS, CDR2 YFSETQ. The CDR3 consists of 16 residues. The CDR3 reads CASSLGLTSGANVLTF. The CDR3 nucleotides read TGCGCCAGCAGCTTGGGTCTTACCTCTGGGGCCAACGTCCTGACTTTC.

The gene calls are TRBV29-1 and TRBJ2-7; D perhaps matches TRBD1 (5 bases). This CDR3 spans 12 amino acids. Germline CDR1 and CDR2: SQVTM and ANQGSEA. V was pared by 4 bases and J by 5 bases, with 12 bases between. CDR3: CSVGPRVNEQYF. CDR3 coding DNA: TGCAGCGTTGGACCCAGGGTGAACGAGCAGTACTTC.

The V gene is TRBV4-1, the J gene TRBJ2-3, with D perhaps matching TRBD2 (6 bases). This CDR3 region has 16 residues. Germline CDR1 MGHRA, CDR2 YSYEKL. Trimming took off 4 bases at V and 4 bases at J, with 18 bases between the two ends. The CDR3 DNA reads as TGCGCCAGCAGCCTGGGGGTAGGCGGGAAATCAGATACGCAGTATTTT. The encoded protein is CASSLGVGGKSDTQYF.

This clonotype was counted between two and nine times. The chain combines TRBV4-1 with TRBJ2-1, with 10 bases that match TRBD2. The V segment lost 1 base and the J segment 4 bases; nucleotides outside the gene matches: 4. Germline V lookup: CDR1 MGHRA, CDR2 YSYEKL. The CDR3 has 16 residues. DNA of the CDR3: TGCGCCAGCAGCCAAGCTGGAGCGGGAGGGTACAATGAGCAGTTCTTC. This encodes CASSQAGAGGYNEQFF.

The J gene is TRBJ2-3, the V gene TRBV9, with TRBD2 matching 11 bases. CDR1 is SGDLS, CDR2 YYNGEE, per germline. J lost 4 bases, V lost 4 bases, and 2 bases had no gene match. This CDR3 spans 14 amino acids. The CDR3 DNA is TGTGCCAGCAGCAAGGGACTAGCGGCAGATACGCAGTATTTT. This sequence encodes CASSKGLAADTQYF.

The V gene is TRBV20-1, the J gene TRBJ2-7, with D possibly called TRBD1 or TRBD2 (5 bases each). The CDR3 sequence is 13 residues long. Germline CDR1 is DFQATT and CDR2 is SNEGSKA (reference sequence). V was cut by 7 bases and J by 5 bases, with 18 bases left in between. The CDR3 here is CSVAPGGAHEQYF. The CDR3 DNA reads TGCAGTGTCGCCCCTGGGGGAGCCCACGAGCAGTACTTC.

The V call is TRBV5-1, the J call TRBJ2-2, with 7 bases identical to TRBD2. The CDR3 has 16 residues. Germline V gene sequence: CDR1 SGHRS, CDR2 YFSETQ. V was pared by 3 bases and J by 0 bases, with 5 bases of the junction left unmatched. DNA of the CDR3: TGCGCCAGCAGCTCTAGCGGAGCCGCGAACACCGGGGAGCTGTTTTTT. Amino acid sequence: CASSSSGAANTGELFF.

The rearrangement uses TRBV6-6 and TRBJ2-5; tentative D call: TRBD2 (6 bases). Germline assignment: CDR1 MNHNY and CDR2 SVGAGI (reference sequence). V was clipped by 4 bases and J by 4 bases, with 10 bases between them. The CDR3 contains 13 residues. The CDR3 loop reads CASSSPGAETQYF. CDR3 DNA sequence: TGTGCCAGCAGTTCCCCGGGAGCAGAGACCCAGTACTTC.

This clonotype showed up just a few times. V gene TRBV6-5 combines with J gene TRBJ2-5; D not certain. The germline V gene encodes CDR1 MNHEY and CDR2 SVGAGI. The CDR3 spans 13 residues. Trimming pared 2 bases from V and 4 bases from J, leaving 8 bases between. DNA of the CDR3: TGTGCCAGCAGTTACCAAGTCTTAGAGACCCAGTACTTC. Translated: CASSYQVLETQYF.

This clonotype has at least ten counts. This chain connects TRBV24-1 to TRBJ1-5; D gene ambiguous. CDR3 length equals 19 residues. Germline CDR1 KGHDR, CDR2 SFDVKD. V dropped 0 bases and J dropped 0 bases, with 17 bases sitting between them. CDR3 residues: CATSDLPSSTDYSNQPQHF. The CDR3 DNA reads as TGTGCCACCAGTGATTTGCCCTCCTCCACCGACTATAGCAATCAGCCCCAGCATTTT.

This clonotype has just one count. V is TRBV4-3 and J is TRBJ2-3, with D perhaps TRBD2 (5 bases). Between the trimmed V and J ends, which lost 0 bases and 3 bases, there was a span of 10 bases. Germline values: CDR1 LGHNA, CDR2 YSLEER. The CDR3 has 15 amino acids. CDR3 amino acids: CASSQDWRVTDTQYF. As DNA, the CDR3 is TGCGCCAGCAGCCAAGATTGGCGGGTGACAGATACGCAGTATTTT.

This clonotype appeared a few times. The CDR3 sequence is CASSDTGSYNEQFF. DNA for the CDR3: TGCGCCAGCAGCGACACGGGCTCCTACAATGAGCAGTTCTTC. The V and J genes are TRBV5-1 and TRBJ2-1; D unclear. V was clipped by 4 bases and J by 0 bases, with 8 bases between them. This CDR3 is built from 14 residues. From germline, CDR1 is SGHRS and CDR2 YFSETQ. The whole variable domain, remainder taken from reference TRBV5-1 and TRBJ2-1, is KAGVTQTPRYLIKTRGQQVTLSCSPISGHRSVSWYQQTPGQGLQFLFEYFSETQRNKGNFPGRFSGRQFSNSRSEMNVSTLELGDSALYLCASSDTGSYNEQFFGPGTRLTVL.

The V and J genes are TRBV20-1 and TRBJ2-3; 9 bases fit TRBD2. The trim removed 5 bases at V and 5 bases at J, leaving 5 bases unmatched. The germline V gene has CDR1 DFQATT and CDR2 SNEGSKA (reference sequence). The CDR3 is 13 residues long. The CDR3 loop is CSAPGLARDTQYF. Written as DNA, the CDR3 is TGCAGTGCTCCGGGACTAGCTAGAGATACGCAGTATTTT.

The chain has TRBV9 and TRBJ1-1; D is perhaps TRBD1 (6 bases). The V and J ends lost 2 bases and 3 bases respectively, with 14 bases between them. There are 15 residues in the CDR3. Germline-derived CDR1 and CDR2 are SGDLS and YYNGEE. The CDR3 loop is CASSVHREGYTEAFF. The CDR3 DNA is TGTGCCAGCAGCGTTCACAGGGAGGGGTACACTGAAGCTTTCTTT.

The chain couples TRBV11-2 to TRBJ2-3; perhaps TRBD2 as D (6 bases). V was trimmed by 3 bases and J by 2 bases, leaving 24 bases between them. Germline loops: CDR1 SGHAT, CDR2 FQNNGV. The CDR3 sequence is 19 residues long. This chain's CDR3 is CASSFSSGLSFKTTDTQYF. CDR3 sequence (DNA): TGTGCCAGCAGCTTCAGTAGCGGCCTCTCATTTAAAACCACAGATACGCAGTATTTT.